This TCR beta chain was found in a study of T cells in Graves' hyperthyroidism and ophthalmopathy. Study conclusions and caveats: For ophthalmopathy, model prediction preceded onset by a median roughly 5.9 months.

Regarding this clonotype: The antigen is undetermined.

Germline lookup yields CDR1 SNHLY and CDR2 FYNNEI. CDR3 length: 16 amino acids. V shed 6 bases, J shed 4 bases, and the junction held 10 bases outside the gene matches. What was amplified from RNA transcripts were TCR beta CDR3 regions. HTBI primers were employed in a first-round RT-PCR of the TCR CDR3. TCRdb analysed the multiplex PCR reads with MiXCR anew, one entry per CDR3 protein. The sample yields fewer than 350,000 distinct CDR3 sequences, roughly 15% seen once. Diagnosing involved the use of clinical symptoms, serum thyroxine and TRAb, thyroid ultrasound and orbital computed tomography. This rearrangement joins TRBV2 to TRBJ2-5; 11 bases line up with TRBD2. The specimen sequenced was blood. This TCR derives from a middle-aged woman with Graves' hyperthyroidism. This chain's CDR3 is CASRERLAGRGETQYF. The CDR3 coding sequence is TGTGCCAGCAGAGAAAGACTAGCGGGGAGAGGAGAGACCCAGTACTTC.